The 25 T cell receptor beta chains below were found in one sample sequenced in a study of cytomegalovirus exposure and HLA in healthy donors. TCRdb's copy holds only in-frame clones and misses some; the assay was immunoSEQ multiplex PCR. This sample has around 180,000 clones, with 86% found just once. Material: PBMCs. The source of these receptors is a woman under 30 in good health and CMV-seronegative.

This sequence joins TRBV5-1 and TRBJ2-7, with D possibly matching TRBD1 (5 bases). CDR3 length equals 14 residues. The V gene lost 4 bases and the J gene lost 2 bases, with 13 bases spanning the gap. The germline V gene has CDR1 SGHRS and CDR2 YFSETQ. This chain's CDR3 is CASSPDTSTYEQYF. The CDR3 region has the DNA TGCGCCAGCAGCCCGGACACCTCGACCTACGAGCAGTACTTC. Complete variable domain (other parts from reference TRBV5-1 and TRBJ2-7): KAGVTQTPRYLIKTRGQQVTLSCSPISGHRSVSWYQQTPGQGLQFLFEYFSETQRNKGNFPGRFSGRQFSNSRSEMNVSTLELGDSALYLCASSPDTSTYEQYFGPGTRLTVT.

The J gene is TRBJ1-1, the V gene TRBV15, with D possibly being TRBD1 (5 bases). This CDR3 is 14 amino acids long. Germline V lookup: CDR1 LNHNV, CDR2 YYDKDF (reference sequence). V was shortened by 0 bases and J by 3 bases, with 8 bases between the two germline ends. CDR3 in DNA: TGTGCCACCAGCAGAGACAGGGTGGACACTGAAGCTTTCTTT. Protein product: CATSRDRVDTEAFF.

This clone was picked up one time. The V call is TRBV2, the J call TRBJ2-7; tentative D call: TRBD2 (5 bases). The CDR3 totals 15 residues. The V end was cut by 2 bases, the J end by 6 bases, with 17 bases between. In germline, CDR1 is SNHLY, CDR2 FYNNEI. The CDR3 loop reads CASSELTAGLTEQYF. As DNA, the CDR3 is TGTGCCAGCAGTGAACTCACTGCGGGTCTTACCGAGCAGTACTTC.

The V call is TRBV27, the J call TRBJ1-2; TRBD1 matches 7 bases. The CDR3 consists of 16 residues. Germline V gene sequence: CDR1 MNHEY, CDR2 SMNVEV (reference sequence). The J segment lost 1 base and the V segment lost 6 bases, leaving 11 bases of the junction unmatched. The CDR3 region has the DNA TGTGCCAGCAGCCCTCTAGGGGACAGCCGTAACTATGGCTACACCTTC. Translation gives CASSPLGDSRNYGYTF.

The chain carries TRBV7-2 and TRBJ2-3; TRBD2 matches at 15 bases. Trimming removed 5 bases from V and 0 bases from J; junction bases left unmatched: 6. The CDR3 is made up of 18 amino acids. CDR1 and CDR2 from the germline V gene are SGHTA and FQGNSA. CDR3 residues: CASSLVGTSGRSTDTQYF. CDR3 DNA sequence: TGTGCCAGCAGCCTAGTAGGGACTAGCGGGAGGAGCACAGATACGCAGTATTTT.

V usage is TRBV5-1 and J usage is TRBJ2-7; tentatively, D is TRBD1 (7 bases). CDR3 length equals 16 residues. Germline V gene lookup returns CDR1 SGHRS and CDR2 YFSETQ. Trimming took 0 bases from V and 3 from J, leaving 16 bases between them. In DNA, the CDR3 is TGCGCCAGCAGCTTGGGGGCGGCAGGGGGGTTCTACGAGCAGTACTTC. This translates into CASSLGAAGGFYEQYF.

This chain uses TRBV5-5 with TRBJ1-3; tentatively, D is TRBD1 (5 bases). The V end was cut by 4 bases, the J end by 7 bases, with 15 bases between. This CDR3 comprises 14 residues. Germline CDR1 is SGHKS and CDR2 is YYEKEE (reference sequence). The CDR3 reads CASSVGTQSNTIYF. In nucleotides, the CDR3 is TGTGCCAGCAGCGTAGGGACTCAAAGTAACACCATATATTTT.

The rearrangement links TRBV7-2 to TRBJ1-6; D is ambiguous. The ends were cut back, 1 base at V and 1 base at J, with 2 bases in the middle. Germline lookup yields CDR1 SGHTA and CDR2 FQGNSA. The CDR3 has 14 amino acids. The CDR3 here is CASSLVSYNSPLHF. CDR3 coding DNA: TGTGCCAGCAGCTTAGTATCCTATAATTCACCCCTCCACTTT. The full variable domain, in which reference TRBV7-2 and TRBJ1-6 provide the parts outside the CDR3, is GAGVSQSPSNKVTEKGKDVELRCDPISGHTALYWYRQSLGQGLEFLIYFQGNSAPDKSGLPSDRFSAERTGGSVSTLTIQRTQQEDSAVYLCASSLVSYNSPLHFGNGTRLTVT.

The gene calls are TRBV2 and TRBJ2-7; no definite D call. The CDR3 totals 11 residues. Germline values: CDR1 SNHLY, CDR2 FYNNEI. Trimming removed 4 bases from V and 2 bases from J, with 3 bases in between. CDR3 nucleotide sequence: TGTGCCAGCAGTGGGCCCTACGAGCAGTACTTC. Residues: CASSGPYEQYF.

The rearrangement joins TRBV7-3 to TRBJ2-2, with D perhaps TRBD2 (5 bases). Deletions cut 5 bases from V and 2 bases from J, with 27 bases between. The germline CDR1 and CDR2 sequences are SGHTA and FQGTGA. This CDR3 region has 20 residues. The CDR3 sequence: CASSLRGSPRILSNTGELFF. The CDR3 DNA sequence: TGTGCCAGCAGCCTCCGGGGATCGCCCCGCATTCTAAGCAACACCGGGGAGCTGTTTTTT.

This clone was observed a handful of times. The rearrangement joins TRBV2 to TRBJ2-7; 8 bases are shared with TRBD1. The CDR3 has 14 residues. V was clipped by 6 bases and J by 2 bases; unmatched bases: 6. Germline loops: CDR1 SNHLY, CDR2 FYNNEI. The CDR3: CASSGQGGPYEQYF. CDR3 DNA sequence: TGTGCCAGCAGCGGACAGGGAGGTCCCTACGAGCAGTACTTC.

This chain connects TRBV10-3 to TRBJ1-6; 9 nucleotides line up with TRBD1. Germline V gene data show CDR1 as ENHRY and CDR2 as SYGVKD. V dropped 8 bases and J dropped 5; count of bases not matched to a gene: 10. This CDR3 is 16 amino acids long. The CDR3, as DNA: TGTGCCATCCAAGACTCCGGGACAGGGAATAATTCACCCCTCCACTTT. As protein: CAIQDSGTGNNSPLHF.

This sequence joins TRBV30 and TRBJ2-3; 7 nucleotides agree with TRBD1. V was clipped by 2 bases and J by 2 bases; unmatched bases: 7. The CDR3 length is 15 residues. Germline-derived CDR1 and CDR2 are GTSNPN and SVGIG (reference sequence). This CDR3 is CAWSPTGTATDTQYF. The DNA of the CDR3 is TGTGCCTGGAGTCCTACCGGGACAGCCACAGATACGCAGTATTTT.

The CDR3 nucleotides are TGTGCCAGTTCGACCACCAGGACAGGGGCGAAAAAACTGTTTTTT. As protein: CASSTTRTGAKKLFF. This sequence joins TRBV2 and TRBJ1-4, with TRBD1 identical over 9 bases. CDR1 and CDR2 from the germline V gene are SNHLY and FYNNEI. The CDR3 consists of 15 residues. V gave up 9 bases and J gave up 9 bases; unmatched junction bases: 14. The variable domain in full, with the rest retrieved from reference TRBV2 and TRBJ1-4, is EPEVTQTPSHQVTQMGQEVILRCVPISNHLYFYWYRQILGQKVEFLVSFYNNEISEKSEIFDDQFSVERPDGSNFTLKIRSTKLEDSAMYFCASSTTRTGAKKLFFGSGTQLSVL.

The chain recombines TRBV5-3 with TRBJ2-2, with TRBD1 matching 7 bases. TRBV5-3 is an ORF, with its function uncertain. Trimming cost V 2 bases and J 6 bases; bases outside gene matches: 13. This CDR3 is 17 amino acids long. This CDR3 reads CARSFPSGRGKAGELFF. DNA for the CDR3: TGTGCCAGAAGCTTTCCCTCGGGCAGGGGGAAAGCCGGGGAGCTGTTTTTT.

The chain has TRBV7-6 and TRBJ2-2; 8 bases line up with TRBD2. The CDR3 length is 15 residues. Looked up from germline, CDR1 is SGHVS and CDR2 is FNYEAQ. The V and J ends lost 6 bases and 5 bases, in that order; junction bases with no gene match: 8. In nucleotides, the CDR3 is TGTGCCAGCAGTCAACAACCGGGGGGGACCGGGGAGCTGTTTTTT. Translated, it gives CASSQQPGGTGELFF.

The gene calls are TRBV21-1 and TRBJ2-1; TRBD2 is the table's D call and was not checked against the DNA. TRBV21-1 is marked as a pseudogene. This CDR3 comprises 17 residues. DNA of the CDR3: TGTGCCAGCAGCACCCGGGACTACCCGAGCTCCTACAATGAGCAGTTCTTC. Protein: CASSTRDYPSSYNEQFF.

V and J are TRBV5-1 and TRBJ1-1; weak D call: TRBD1 (5 bases). Trimming removed 4 bases at V and 2 bases at J, with 15 bases between. From germline, CDR1 is SGHRS and CDR2 YFSETQ. The CDR3 has 15 residues. The CDR3 loop reads CASSLPQADNTEAFF. CDR3 bases: TGCGCCAGCAGCCTCCCACAGGCAGATAACACTGAAGCTTTCTTT. The entire variable domain, with the rest obtained from reference TRBV5-1 and TRBJ1-1, is as follows: KAGVTQTPRYLIKTRGQQVTLSCSPISGHRSVSWYQQTPGQGLQFLFEYFSETQRNKGNFPGRFSGRQFSNSRSEMNVSTLELGDSALYLCASSLPQADNTEAFFGQGTRLTVV.

The chain employs TRBV19 and TRBJ2-7; 10 bases fit TRBD2. V lost 5 bases to trimming and J lost 2 bases; unmatched junction nucleotides: 3. Germline V gene sequence: CDR1 LNHDA, CDR2 SQIVND (reference sequence). This CDR3 has 14 amino acids. The CDR3 sequence is CASSSTSGAYEQYF. The CDR3 nucleotides read TGTGCCAGTAGTTCTACTAGCGGGGCCTACGAGCAGTACTTC.

The rearrangement joins TRBV30 to TRBJ1-2; 8 positions match TRBD1. The CDR3 runs 14 residues. V lost 0 bases and J lost 4; bases outside the gene matches: 4. The germline CDR1 and CDR2 sequences are GTSNPN and SVGIG (reference sequence). The CDR3 sequence is CAWSVSGGGYGYTF. In DNA, the CDR3 is TGTGCCTGGAGTGTCTCAGGGGGCGGCTATGGCTACACCTTC.

The chain employs TRBV19 and TRBJ2-7; perhaps TRBD2 as D (7 bases). The CDR3 is 14 amino acids. Germline V gene data show CDR1 as LNHDA and CDR2 as SQIVND (reference sequence). V was trimmed by 5 bases and J by 1 base, leaving 12 bases between them. CDR3 protein: CASSLGGASYEQYF. In DNA, the CDR3 is TGTGCCAGTAGTCTGGGGGGGGCATCCTACGAGCAGTACTTC.

The rearrangement uses TRBV7-8 and TRBJ1-2; TRBD1 matches at 7 bases. In germline, CDR1 is SGHVS, CDR2 FQNEAQ. The CDR3 is made up of 14 amino acids. V gave up 1 base and J gave up 7 bases; unmatched junction bases: 6. CDR3 sequence (DNA): TGTGCCAGCAGCTTAGGGGACAGAGGATTTGGCTACACCTTC. Translated, it gives CASSLGDRGFGYTF.

The V call is TRBV7-8, the J call TRBJ1-2; TRBD1 matches at 7 bases. Germline V lookup: CDR1 SGHVS, CDR2 FQNEAQ. The CDR3 has 15 residues. The ends lost 5 bases at V and 5 bases at J; junction bases unmatched: 11. DNA of the CDR3: TGTGCCAGCAGCCTCGAACCGGGACAGCCTTATGGCTACACCTTC. Amino acids: CASSLEPGQPYGYTF.

The rearrangement joins TRBV2 to TRBJ1-5; D is possibly TRBD1 (6 bases). The CDR3 contains 15 residues. The V end was cut by 6 bases, the J end by 3 bases, with 15 bases between. Germline V CDR1 and CDR2: SNHLY, FYNNEI. This chain's CDR3 is CASRLKAGDNQPQHF. For the CDR3, the DNA is TGTGCCAGCAGGCTGAAGGCAGGGGACAATCAGCCCCAGCATTTT.

The chain uses TRBV5-1 and TRBJ2-1; 8 nucleotides agree with TRBD1. J was trimmed by 0 bases and V by 0 bases; bases with no gene match: 5. CDR3 length: 17 amino acids. Germline CDR1 is SGHRS and CDR2 is YFSETQ. This CDR3 is CASSLDRGWGSYNEQFF. Written as DNA, the CDR3 is TGCGCCAGCAGCTTGGACAGGGGGTGGGGCTCCTACAATGAGCAGTTCTTC.